This T cell receptor (beta chain) stems from a study of PD-1 blockade in classical Hodgkin lymphoma. General observations from the study: Newly diagnosed patients were said to have less baseline TCR diversity than healthy donors did.

Sequencing used immunoSEQ multiplex PCR; TCRdb keeps in-frame clones, though not all of them. In the table there are tens of thousands of clones, about 80% of which are singletons. Sample time point: cycle 4 day 1 (C4D1), after 6 weeks of nivolumab. All the patients suffered relapse after autologous stem cell transplantation, and brentuximab vedotin exposure differed. V was shortened by 6 bases and J by 6 bases, with 17 bases between the two germline ends. The CDR3 has 15 amino acids. CDR1 is MDHEN, CDR2 SYDVKM, per germline. About this clone itself: The antigen remains unidentified.

The sequence came from a human donor with classical Hodgkin lymphoma. The material sequenced was peripheral blood mononuclear cells (PBMCs), taken before the fourth cycle of nivolumab. The chain joins TRBV28 to TRBJ1-4; D gene ambiguous. The CDR3 coding sequence is TGTGCCAGCAGCCGACCACAGTATTGGGATGAAAAACTGTTTTTT. This codes for CASSRPQYWDEKLFF.